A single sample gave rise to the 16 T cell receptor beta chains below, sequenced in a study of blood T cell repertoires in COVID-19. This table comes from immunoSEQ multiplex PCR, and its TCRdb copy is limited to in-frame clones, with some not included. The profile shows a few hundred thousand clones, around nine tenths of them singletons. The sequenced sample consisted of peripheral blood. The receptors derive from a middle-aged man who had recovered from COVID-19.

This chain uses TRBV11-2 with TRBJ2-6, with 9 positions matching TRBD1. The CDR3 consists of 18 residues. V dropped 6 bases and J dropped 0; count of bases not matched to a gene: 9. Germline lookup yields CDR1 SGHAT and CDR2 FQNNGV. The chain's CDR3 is CASSPRTGDSSGANVLTF. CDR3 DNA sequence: TGTGCCAGCAGTCCCAGGACAGGGGACTCCTCTGGGGCCAACGTCCTGACTTTC.

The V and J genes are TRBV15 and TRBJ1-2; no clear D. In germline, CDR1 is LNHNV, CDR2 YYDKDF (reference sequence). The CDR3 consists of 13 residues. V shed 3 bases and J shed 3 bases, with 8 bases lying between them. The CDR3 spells CATSSRTDYGYTF. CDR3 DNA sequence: TGTGCCACCAGCAGTAGAACAGACTATGGCTACACCTTC.

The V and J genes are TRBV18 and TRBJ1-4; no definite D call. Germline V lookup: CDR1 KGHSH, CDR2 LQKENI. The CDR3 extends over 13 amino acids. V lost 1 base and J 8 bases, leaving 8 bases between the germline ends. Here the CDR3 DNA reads TGTGCCAGCTCACCACAGCGTGGAGAAAAACTGTTTTTT. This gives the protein CASSPQRGEKLFF. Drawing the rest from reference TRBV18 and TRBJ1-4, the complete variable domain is NAGVMQNPRHLVRRRGQEARLRCSPMKGHSHVYWYRQLPEEGLKFMVYLQKENIIDESGMPKERFSAEFPKEGPSILRIQQVVRGDSAAYFCASSPQRGEKLFFGSGTQLSVL.

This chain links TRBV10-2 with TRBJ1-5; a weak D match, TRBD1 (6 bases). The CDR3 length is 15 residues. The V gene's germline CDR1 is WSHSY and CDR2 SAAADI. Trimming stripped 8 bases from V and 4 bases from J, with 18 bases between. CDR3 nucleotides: TGCGCCAGCGCTGACGGGGGGGCAGGGAATCAGCCCCAGCATTTT. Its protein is CASADGGAGNQPQHF.

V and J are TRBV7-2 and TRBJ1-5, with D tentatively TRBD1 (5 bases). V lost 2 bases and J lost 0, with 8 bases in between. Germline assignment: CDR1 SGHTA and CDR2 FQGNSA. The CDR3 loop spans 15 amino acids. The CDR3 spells CASSLRGYSNQPQHF. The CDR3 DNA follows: TGTGCCAGCAGCTTAAGGGGATATAGCAATCAGCCCCAGCATTTT.

The CDR3 DNA reads TGTGCCAGCAGCCGCGGACTAGCGGGGGGTCGGGAGACCCAGTACTTC. Protein product: CASSRGLAGGRETQYF. The V and J genes are TRBV3-1 (or the pseudogene TRBV3-2) and TRBJ2-5, with 14 bases matching TRBD2. The V segment lost 4 bases and the J segment 5 bases; nucleotides outside the gene matches: 6. Looked up from germline, CDR1 is LGHDT and CDR2 is YNNKEL (reference sequence). The CDR3 length is 16 residues.

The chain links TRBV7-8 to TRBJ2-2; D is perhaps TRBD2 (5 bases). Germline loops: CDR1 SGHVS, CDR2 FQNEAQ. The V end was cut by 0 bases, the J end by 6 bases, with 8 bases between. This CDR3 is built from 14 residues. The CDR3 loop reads CASSLASRAGELFF. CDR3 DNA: TGTGCCAGCAGCTTAGCATCGAGGGCCGGGGAGCTGTTTTTT.

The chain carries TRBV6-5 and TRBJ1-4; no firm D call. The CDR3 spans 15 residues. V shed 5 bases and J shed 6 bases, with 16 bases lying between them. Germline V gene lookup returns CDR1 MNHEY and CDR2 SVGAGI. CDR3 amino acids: CASSLVAGGDEKLFF. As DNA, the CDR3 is TGTGCCAGCAGTCTCGTCGCGGGAGGTGATGAAAAACTGTTTTTT.

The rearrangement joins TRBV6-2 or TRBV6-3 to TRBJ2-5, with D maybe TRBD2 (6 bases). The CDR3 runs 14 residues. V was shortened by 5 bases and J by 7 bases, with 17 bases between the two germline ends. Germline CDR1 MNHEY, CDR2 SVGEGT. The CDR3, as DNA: TGTGCCAGCAGTCGCGGGACCCCAAGTGGGACCCAGTACTTC. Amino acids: CASSRGTPSGTQYF.

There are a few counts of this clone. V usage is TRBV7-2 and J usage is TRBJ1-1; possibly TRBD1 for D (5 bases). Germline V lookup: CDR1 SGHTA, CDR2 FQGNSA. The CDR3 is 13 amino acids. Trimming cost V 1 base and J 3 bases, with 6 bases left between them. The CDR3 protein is CASSLVRDTEAFF. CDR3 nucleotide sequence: TGTGCCAGCAGCTTAGTCAGGGACACTGAAGCTTTCTTT.

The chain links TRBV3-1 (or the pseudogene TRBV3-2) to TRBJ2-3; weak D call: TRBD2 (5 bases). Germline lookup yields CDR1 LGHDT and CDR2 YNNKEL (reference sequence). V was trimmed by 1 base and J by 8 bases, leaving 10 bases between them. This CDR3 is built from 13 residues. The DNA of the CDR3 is TGTGCCAGCAGCCAAGGGCTAGCAAGTACGCAGTATTTT. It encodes CASSQGLASTQYF.

The CDR3 spells CATHPLAGGPNTGELFF. CDR3 nucleotide sequence: TGTGCCACCCATCCACTAGCGGGAGGCCCGAACACCGGGGAGCTGTTTTTT. The J gene is TRBJ2-2, the V gene TRBV27; 12 nucleotides match TRBD2. Looked up from germline, CDR1 is MNHEY and CDR2 is SMNVEV (reference sequence). The CDR3 covers 17 residues. V trimming: 10 bases; J trimming: 0 bases; junction bases outside the gene matches: 9.

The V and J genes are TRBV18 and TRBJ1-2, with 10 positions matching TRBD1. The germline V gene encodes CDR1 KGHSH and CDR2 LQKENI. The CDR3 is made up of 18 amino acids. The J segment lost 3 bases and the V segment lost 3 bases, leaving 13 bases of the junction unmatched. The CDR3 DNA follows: TGTGCCAGCTCACCCTCCTCCGGGACAGGGGCCAACTACTATGGCTACACCTTC. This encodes CASSPSSGTGANYYGYTF.

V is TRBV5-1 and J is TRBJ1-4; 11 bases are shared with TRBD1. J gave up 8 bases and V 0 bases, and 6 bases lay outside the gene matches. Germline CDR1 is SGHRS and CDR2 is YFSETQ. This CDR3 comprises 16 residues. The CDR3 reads CASSLAGTGGPEKLFF. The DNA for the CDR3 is TGCGCCAGCAGCTTGGCAGGGACAGGGGGACCGGAAAAACTGTTTTTT.

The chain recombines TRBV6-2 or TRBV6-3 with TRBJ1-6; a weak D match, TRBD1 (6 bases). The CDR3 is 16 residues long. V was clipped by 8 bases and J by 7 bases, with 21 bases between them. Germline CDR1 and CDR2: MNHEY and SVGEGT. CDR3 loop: CASGHSSRGKNSPLHF. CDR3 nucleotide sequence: TGTGCCAGCGGCCACAGTAGTAGGGGGAAGAATTCACCCCTCCACTTT.

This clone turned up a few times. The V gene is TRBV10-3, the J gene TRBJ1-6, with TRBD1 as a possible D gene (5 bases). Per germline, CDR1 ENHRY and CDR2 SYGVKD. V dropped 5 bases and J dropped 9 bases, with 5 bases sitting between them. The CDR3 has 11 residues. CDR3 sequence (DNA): TGTGCCATCAGTACAGGTTCACCCCTCCACTTT. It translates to CAISTGSPLHF.